What follows describes a single T cell receptor (beta chain). Its antigen remains unidentified. Base-call qualities are not available, and no considerably larger clone is one nucleotide away. Counted from cysteine to phenylalanine, this CDR3 has 16 amino acids. Only the CDR3 DNA stays, 48 bases, in frame from base 1. The germline V gene yields SGHVS for CDR1 and FNYEAQ for CDR2. V was cut back by 5 bases and J by 4 bases, leaving a gap of 15 bases between them. This specimen comes from a study of cytotoxic CD8 clonotypes in ibrutinib-treated CLL listed by TCRdb under 2021. At the level of the whole study: The cohort was composed of roughly ten relapsed/refractory and about 16 treatment-naive patients; IGHV unmutated status was identified in some 17 patients. On average, each sample had some 260,000 productive templates and 94,082 productive rearrangements. Responses were partial in approximately 24 patients and complete in 2; after median approximately 69 months follow-up, roughly 14 stayed in remission and roughly twelve progressed. Longitudinal samples were available for about 30% of the 86 trial participants. Cryopreserved peripheral blood mononuclear cells were collected before treatment, at response, and at either disease progression or sustained remission. Samples at response were collected after a median of about 12 months of treatment, with a range of roughly 6 to 40 months.

The study at large found these results: Public clonotypes were found to be uncommon and were observed to contract or remain stable during treatment; the increase in clonality was shown to reflect expansion of private clonotypes at ibrutinib response. Lymph node repertoires were not examined, and the timing of sampling was not matched between patients in sustained remission and those whose disease progressed. At ibrutinib response clonality went up, during sustained remission it held steady, and at progression it dropped back toward baseline. Baseline clonality was found to be higher than that of age-matched healthy donors and was strongly correlated with circulating CD8+ T-cell counts.

The goal of deep resolution MiSeq sequencing was a depth between 1 in 1 million and 1 in 200,000 T cells, and coverage averaged 10x per clonotype. The immunoSEQ hsTCRB Kit was used to generate the TCR beta libraries. Regarding the original processing steps: ImmunoSEQ Data Assistant and ImmunoSEQ Analyzer were used for data analysis, and V, D and J genes were assigned according to IMGT definitions. Clonality, which ranges from 0 to 1, was calculated as one minus the normalized Shannon entropy of productive rearrangement frequencies. Public clonotype analysis was restricted to overrepresented clonotypes comprising at least 0.05% of each patient's repertoire. Roughly 12 age-matched healthy donor repertoires from immuneACCESS were used as controls for clonality. The source is immuneACCESS, and TCRdb retained only in-frame sequences with V and J called. Part of the clones is not carried over; for the studies checked, unresolved V genes explain less than half of this, and the remainder is unexplained. That table gives V, J and clone size, and the DNA gave D and trimming. Present in this sample are more than 300,000 clones, more than 65% of which were seen just once. The ten biggest clones cover 6.5% to 8.5% of the sample.

For TCR beta library preparation, about 2 micrograms of genomic DNA were extracted from the cryopreserved PBMCs. Longitudinal blood samples from CLL patients on ibrutinib monotherapy underwent high-throughput TCR beta sequencing. The patients were enrolled in a single-center, open-label phase 2 trial of ibrutinib monotherapy. The chain couples TRBV7-6 to TRBJ2-6, and possibly TRBD2, on 5 matching bases. The sequence derives from a human donor with chronic lymphocytic leukemia. Sample: PBMCs, taken before ibrutinib treatment. CDR3 protein: CASSPMRAPGANVLTF. The DNA is as follows: TGTGCCAGCAGCCCTATGAGGGCTCCCGGGGCCAACGTCCTGACTTTC.